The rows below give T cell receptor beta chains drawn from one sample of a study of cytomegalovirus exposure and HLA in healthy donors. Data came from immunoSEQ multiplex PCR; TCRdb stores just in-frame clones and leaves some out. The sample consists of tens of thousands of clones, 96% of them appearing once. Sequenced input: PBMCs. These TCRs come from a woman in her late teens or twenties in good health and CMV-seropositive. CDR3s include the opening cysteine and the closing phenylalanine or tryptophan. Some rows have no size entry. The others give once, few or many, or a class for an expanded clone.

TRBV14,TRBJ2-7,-,CASSLNRAPSYEQYF
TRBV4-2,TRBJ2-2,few,CASSRDRTQTSTGELFF
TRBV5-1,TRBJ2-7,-,CASSLVLGDRYEQYF
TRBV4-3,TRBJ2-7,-,CASSQDPTSYEQYF
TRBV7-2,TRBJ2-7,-,CASSFSRDYEQYF
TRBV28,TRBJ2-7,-,CASSSQVPSYEQYF
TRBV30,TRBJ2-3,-,CAWSDRSGLAGVQRTDTQYF
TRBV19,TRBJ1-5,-,CASRSYRAPDQPQHF
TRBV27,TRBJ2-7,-,CASTDRSSYEQYF
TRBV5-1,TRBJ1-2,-,CASSLSGRGGYTF
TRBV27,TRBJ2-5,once,CASSDRGFVETQYF
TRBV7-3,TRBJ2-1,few,CASSLTPGLAGEEDEQFF
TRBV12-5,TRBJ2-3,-,CASGSGTGLTDTQYF
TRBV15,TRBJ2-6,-,CATSLGDRGSGANVLTF
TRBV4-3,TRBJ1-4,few,CASSLQGGQANEKLFF
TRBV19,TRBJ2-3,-,CASSPRRADTQYF
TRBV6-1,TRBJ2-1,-,CASRDLDRGGNEQFF
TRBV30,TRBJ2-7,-,CAWSVGGGSYEQYF
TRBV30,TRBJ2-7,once,CACLDRGRYEQYF
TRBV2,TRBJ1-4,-,CASSPYRSPNEKLFF
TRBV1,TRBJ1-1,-,CTSSQRTGKNTEAFF
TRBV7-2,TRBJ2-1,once,CASSRAYNEQFF
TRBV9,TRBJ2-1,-,CASSVPGGQGYNEQFF
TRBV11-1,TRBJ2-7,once,CASSLASPGAGLYEQYF
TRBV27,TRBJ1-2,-,CASTSYRGVEGYTF
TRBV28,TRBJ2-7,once,CASSSSGSSYEQYF